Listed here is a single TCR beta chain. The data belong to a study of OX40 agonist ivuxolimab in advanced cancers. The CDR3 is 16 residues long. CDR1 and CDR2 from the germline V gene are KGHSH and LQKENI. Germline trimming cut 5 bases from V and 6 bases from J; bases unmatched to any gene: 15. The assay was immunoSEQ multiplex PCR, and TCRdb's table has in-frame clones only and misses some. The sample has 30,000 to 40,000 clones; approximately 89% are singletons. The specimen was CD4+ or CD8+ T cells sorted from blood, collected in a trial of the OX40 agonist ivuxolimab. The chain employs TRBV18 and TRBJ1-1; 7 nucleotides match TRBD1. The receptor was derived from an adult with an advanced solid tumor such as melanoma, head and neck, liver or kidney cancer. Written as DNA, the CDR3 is TGTGCCAGCTCAGCTATCCCTATGACAGGGCTTGCTGAAGCTTTCTTT. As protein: CASSAIPMTGLAEAFF. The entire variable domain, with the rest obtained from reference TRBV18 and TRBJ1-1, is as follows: NAGVMQNPRHLVRRRGQEARLRCSPMKGHSHVYWYRQLPEEGLKFMVYLQKENIIDESGMPKERFSAEFPKEGPSILRIQQVVRGDSAAYFCASSAIPMTGLAEAFFGQGTRLTVV.